This T cell receptor beta chain was recovered during a study of T cells in Graves' hyperthyroidism and ophthalmopathy. General study results and limits: Stable hyperthyroidism and ophthalmopathy were separated using 13 V-J signatures.

This clonotype was seen repeatedly, ten times or more. The antigen is undetermined. From RNA transcripts, TCR beta CDR3 regions were amplified. The HTBI primer set was used in a first-round RT-PCR of the TCR CDR3. TCRdb fed the multiplex PCR reads into MiXCR, producing one record per CDR3 protein. In the table there are more than 500,000 distinct CDR3 sequences, approximately 44% of which are singletons. Lactation, pregnancy, other autoimmune disease or uncontrolled infection excluded patients. Losses at the gene ends were 4 bases for V and 3 bases for J; bases not matched to a gene: 6. Looked up from germline, CDR1 is SGHRS and CDR2 is YFSETQ. The CDR3 totals 14 residues.

The receptor's source is an adult woman with Graves' disease, either hyperthyroidism or ophthalmopathy (not recorded which). V and J are TRBV5-1 and TRBJ2-5; the match to TRBD2 covers 7 bases. Sequencing was performed on peripheral blood or thyroid tissue (not recorded which). DNA of the CDR3: TGCGCCAGCAGCCCTAGCGGACCCGAAGAGACCCAGTACTTC. Translating it yields CASSPSGPEETQYF.